This TCR beta chain appears in the sequencing data of a study of T cell responses to AZD1222 COVID-19 vaccine. The study's findings and limits: Vaccine-related CD4 TCRs covered spike, predominating at 160-218 and 743-854.

Here immunoSEQ multiplex PCR was the method, and the copy in TCRdb shows in-frame clones only, minus some. The sample contains 100,000 to 150,000 clones, roughly nine tenths of which appear only once. As for this clone: Its specificity is unknown.

CDR3 length equals 14 residues. The V end was cut by 6 bases, the J end by 4 bases, with 14 bases between. Germline V CDR1 and CDR2: SGHTS, YDEGEE. This TCR came from an adult in good health. The rearrangement uses TRBV5-8 and TRBJ1-3; a weak D match, TRBD1 (6 bases). Sequences were derived from peripheral blood, sampled on day 0 of AZD1222 vaccination. CDR3 coding DNA: TGTGCCAGCACCTTTGGGGGGCGAGGAAACACCATATATTTT. As protein: CASTFGGRGNTIYF. The entire variable domain, with the rest obtained from reference TRBV5-8 and TRBJ1-3, is as follows: EAGVTQSPTHLIKTRGQQATLRCSPISGHTSVYWYQQALGLGLQFLLWYDEGEERNRGNFPPRFSGRQFPNYSSELNVNALELEDSALYLCASTFGGRGNTIYFGEGSWLTVV.